The present T cell receptor (beta chain) was sequenced within a study of blood T cell repertoires in COVID-19 (dated by TCRdb to 2018 to 2020). For context, the study as a whole: The collaborator samples originated in the United States, Italy and Spain and spanned the acute and convalescent phases of COVID-19. The prospective study material was composed of cDNA or gDNA derived from T cells, B-cell-depleted T cells, or PBMCs. Subjects who had been exposed to COVID-19, were actively infected with it, or had recovered from it provided the deeply sampled blood TCRbeta repertoires that made up the dataset. The repertoires were made available in a free public database intended to serve as a resource for research on the immune response to SARS-CoV-2. Samples came from the ongoing ImmuneRACE study (first 160 participants) plus 1,254 subjects from 6 global collaborators. A de-identified subject ID, COVID-19 status, age in years and sex were almost always included in the sample metadata. Where HLA class I and class II types were available, the types were taken from metadata supplied by the sample provider, not from assay-based typing. The paper's findings and limits, for the study overall: Clinical and demographic metadata were provided uncurated, with the amount varying by source and participant.

V trim: 4 bases; J trim: 5 bases; unmatched bases: 13. CDR1 is given as MGHRA and CDR2 as YSYEKL, both from the germline V gene. The CDR3 contains 16 residues, cysteine and phenylalanine counted. Only the CDR3 DNA stays, 48 bases, in frame from base 1. TCRbeta CDR3 regions were amplified from genomic DNA using the immunoSEQ Assay, a bias-controlled multiplex PCR. On the authors' methods: The number of nucleated cells in each sample was estimated from the amplification of reference gene primers within the assay. To quantify the absolute abundance of each unique TCRbeta CDR3 rearrangement, sequence reads were collapsed and filtered. For each sample, productive Simpson clonality was calculated as the square root of Simpson's diversity index over productive rearrangements. Sourced from immuneACCESS, this table was stored by TCRdb with only in-frame sequences that have V and J called. A share of the clones is absent; for the studies checked, an unresolved V gene accounts for under half, and the remainder has no known explanation. That table is the source of V, J and clone size, and D and trimming were worked out from the DNA. A total of 110,000 or so clones appear in this sample, about 90% of them only once. The ten largest clonotypes hold 0.95% to 1.3% of the sample.

Whole blood was collected in K2EDTA tubes by collaborating institutions according to the institutions' own protocols. For TCRbeta analysis, collaborator samples were shipped as frozen whole blood, as isolated PBMCs, or as DNA extracted from either sample type. Concerning this clone: The target of this receptor is not known. It has no much larger one-base neighbor in the sample; base qualities were not kept.

The receptor was isolated from a human donor in a cohort sampled during active COVID-19. The sequencing sample was made of peripheral blood. The chain couples TRBV4-1 to TRBJ2-5; TRBD2 aligns with 7 central bases. The CDR3 region reads CASSRKVVGGSETQYF. The bases read TGCGCCAGCAGCCGGAAGGTCGTGGGGGGGAGTGAGACCCAGTACTTC.